This T cell receptor (beta chain) was captured by sequencing in a study of shared clonotypes between healthy human individuals. Study background: Every donor yielded three CD4 naive, three CD4 memory, two CD8 naive and one CD8 memory plate. Findings of the study overall: Few donors limited the genetic and exposure-history diversity represented. Clonotypes that were shared across a handful of donors made up around 5.5% of naive CD4 clonotypes. Rarefaction revealed incomplete sorted-subset sequencing despite large depth.

The method was immunoSEQ multiplex PCR; TCRdb's version includes in-frame clones alone and lacks a portion of them. This table holds a few hundred thousand clones, 50% to 80% found once. A remark on this clone: Its antigen is unknown.

Sequences were obtained from memory CD4+ T cells sorted from blood. As to subset: CD45RA-negative fraction. The receptor was derived from a man aged 25 to 40 in good health.

Written as DNA, the CDR3 is TGCGCCAGCAGCTTGGCGGGGGGTCAGGGGGGGCTGCAGTACTTC. Translating it yields CASSLAGGQGGLQYF. The chain combines TRBV5-1 with TRBJ2-7; D possibly matches TRBD1 or TRBD2 (7 bases each). Germline V gives CDR1 SGHRS, CDR2 YFSETQ. The CDR3 has 15 amino acids. The V end was cut by 0 bases, the J end by 9 bases, with 19 bases between.